This T cell receptor (beta chain) was retrieved from a study of blood T cell repertoires in COVID-19. Germline-derived CDR1 and CDR2 are SQVTM and ANQGSEA. V lost 0 bases and J 4 bases, leaving 12 bases between the germline ends. The CDR3 sequence is 14 residues long. Here immunoSEQ multiplex PCR was the method, and the copy in TCRdb shows in-frame clones only, minus some. The sample lists 150,000 or so clones, approximately 89% occurring once. The specimen sequenced was peripheral blood. This chain links TRBV29-1 with TRBJ1-2; weak D call: TRBD1 (5 bases). The TCR sequence derives from a woman aged 70-85 years with COVID-19, enrolled during active disease. The CDR3 DNA is TGCAGCGTTGAAGATCCAAGGGGCGCCTATGGCTACACCTTC. This codes for CSVEDPRGAYGYTF.